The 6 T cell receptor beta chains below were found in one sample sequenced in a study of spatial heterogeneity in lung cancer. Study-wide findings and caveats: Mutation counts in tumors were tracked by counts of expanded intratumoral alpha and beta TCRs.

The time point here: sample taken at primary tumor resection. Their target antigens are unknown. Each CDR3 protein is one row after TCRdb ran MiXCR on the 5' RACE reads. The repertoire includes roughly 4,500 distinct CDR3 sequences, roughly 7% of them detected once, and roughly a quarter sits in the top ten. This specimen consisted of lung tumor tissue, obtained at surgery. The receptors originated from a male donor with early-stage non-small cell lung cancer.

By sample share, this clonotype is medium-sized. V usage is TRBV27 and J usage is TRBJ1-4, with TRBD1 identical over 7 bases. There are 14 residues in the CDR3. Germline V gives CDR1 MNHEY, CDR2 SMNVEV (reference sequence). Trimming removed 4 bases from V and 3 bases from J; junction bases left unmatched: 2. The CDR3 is CASSSRGANEKLFF. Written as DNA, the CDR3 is TGTGCCAGCAGTTCCAGGGGGGCTAATGAAAAACTGTTTTTT.

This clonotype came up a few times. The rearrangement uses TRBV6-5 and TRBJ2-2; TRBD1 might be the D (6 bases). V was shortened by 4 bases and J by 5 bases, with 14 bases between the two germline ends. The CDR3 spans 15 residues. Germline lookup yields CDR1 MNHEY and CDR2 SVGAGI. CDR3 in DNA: TGTGCCAGCAGTTTCCGCCCCAGGGGAACCGGGGAGCTGTTTTTT. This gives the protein CASSFRPRGTGELFF.

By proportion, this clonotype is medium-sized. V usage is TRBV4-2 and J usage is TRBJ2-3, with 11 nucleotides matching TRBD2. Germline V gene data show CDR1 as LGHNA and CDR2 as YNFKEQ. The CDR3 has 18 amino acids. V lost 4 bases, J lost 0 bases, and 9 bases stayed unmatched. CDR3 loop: CASSLQTSGDTSTDTQYF. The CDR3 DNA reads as TGTGCCAGCAGCCTCCAGACTAGCGGGGATACTAGCACAGATACGCAGTATTTT.

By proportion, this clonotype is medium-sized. The CDR3 protein is CSVEYGGGREQFF. CDR3 nucleotides: TGCAGCGTTGAATATGGGGGAGGCAGGGAGCAGTTCTTC. This chain uses TRBV29-1 with TRBJ2-1, with D perhaps TRBD2 (6 bases). V was clipped by 2 bases and J by 10 bases, with 15 bases between them. Germline lookup yields CDR1 SQVTM and CDR2 ANQGSEA. CDR3 length equals 13 residues.

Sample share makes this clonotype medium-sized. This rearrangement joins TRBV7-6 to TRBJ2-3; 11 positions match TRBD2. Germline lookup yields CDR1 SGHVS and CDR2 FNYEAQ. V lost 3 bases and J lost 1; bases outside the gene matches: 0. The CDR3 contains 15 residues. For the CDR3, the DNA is TGTGCCAGCAGCTTTAGCGGGAGGGGCACAGATACGCAGTATTTT. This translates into CASSFSGRGTDTQYF.

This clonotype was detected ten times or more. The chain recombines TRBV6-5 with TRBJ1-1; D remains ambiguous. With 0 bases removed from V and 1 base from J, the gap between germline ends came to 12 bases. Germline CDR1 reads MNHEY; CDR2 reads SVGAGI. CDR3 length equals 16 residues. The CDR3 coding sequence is TGTGCCAGCAGTTACTCGTTGTGGGAGGGGAACACTGAAGCTTTCTTT. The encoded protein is CASSYSLWEGNTEAFF.